This T cell receptor beta chain was documented in a study of sequential checkpoint blockade in melanoma. Some clones are missing from TCRdb's copy, which holds only in-frame ones; the method was immunoSEQ multiplex PCR. Of roughly 17,000 clones in the sample, more than 65% are singletons; the top ten hold more than 20%. The treatment was: randomized to nivolumab then ipilimumab (arm A) or the reverse (arm B). None of the patients previously received DNA-damaging chemotherapy. From thawed PBMCs, live CD3+CD8+ cells negative for CD19 and CD56 were sorted. Per the germline V gene, CDR1 is SGHVS and CDR2 is FNYEAQ. Between the trimmed V and J ends, which lost 2 bases and 6 bases, there was a span of 9 bases. The CDR3 runs 13 residues.

The V gene is TRBV7-6, the J gene TRBJ2-3, with a tentative D call TRBD1 (6 bases). This TCR came from a human donor with melanoma. Sample: CD8+ T cells sorted from blood (inferred from file names), taken from a patient given nivolumab and ipilimumab in sequence. This CDR3 is CASSLSGEDTQYF. Here the CDR3 DNA reads TGTGCCAGCAGCTTATCAGGGGAGGATACGCAGTATTTT.